This T cell receptor beta chain stems from a study of cytomegalovirus exposure and HLA in healthy donors. Findings and limits, study-wide: Sequencing depth roughly uniform across donors was assumed in presence/absence analyses. Some V segments, including TRBV6-2 and TRBV6-3, were excluded as indistinguishable.

This clone was observed a handful of times. What it binds is not known. At sampling all donors were nominally healthy, likely with unrecorded immune exposures. Germline V gives CDR1 SGDLS, CDR2 YYNGEE. This CDR3 is 16 amino acids long. The trim removed 4 bases at V and 2 bases at J, leaving 12 bases unmatched. PCR was performed using 60 Vbeta and 13 Jbeta primers. Clones were read by immunoSEQ multiplex PCR, and TCRdb kept only the in-frame ones, dropping some. This table holds about 190,000 clones, roughly 80% found once. This receptor was identified in a middle-aged man in good health and CMV-seropositive. Source material: PBMCs. This rearrangement joins TRBV9 to TRBJ2-7; 7 bases are a match to TRBD1. In DNA form, the CDR3 reads TGTGCCAGCAGCACTCGTCAGACAGGGACCCCCTACGAGCAGTACTTC. Protein sequence: CASSTRQTGTPYEQYF.